The subject of this entry is one T cell receptor (beta chain). Its target is unknown. TCR beta CDR3 regions were amplified from RNA. In the first-round RT-PCR of the TCR CDR3, the HTBI primer set was used. TCRdb passed the multiplex PCR reads through MiXCR, listing each CDR3 protein once. The sample contains under 400,000 distinct CDR3 sequences, about 15% of which appear only once. Ophthalmopathy patients had Clinical Activity Score at least 3, NOSPECS grade at least 4, duration under 3 months. The sample belongs to a study of T cells in Graves' hyperthyroidism and ophthalmopathy. Study results and limitations: Blood also held most thyroid clonotypes expanded beyond 0.001. A model of 13 V-J pairs discriminated ophthalmopathy from stable hyperthyroidism.

Trimming at V came to 0 bases and at J to 6 bases, leaving 3 bases not matched to a gene. The CDR3 loop spans 16 amino acids. CDR1 is MNHEY, CDR2 SVGEGT, per germline. The sequenced sample consisted of blood. This TCR was recovered from a woman aged 60-75 years with Graves' ophthalmopathy. The J gene is TRBJ1-4, the V gene TRBV6-2 or TRBV6-3, with 11 bases fitting TRBD1. The CDR3 loop is CASSYSGTGGDEKLFF. In nucleotides, the CDR3 is TGTGCCAGCAGTTACTCAGGGACAGGGGGAGATGAAAAACTGTTTTTT.